This T cell receptor (beta chain) is from a study of blood T cell repertoires in COVID-19. Study-level background: Italy, Spain and the United States were the sources of the convalescent and acute COVID-19 samples. T cells, B-cell-depleted T cells, or PBMCs supplied cDNA or gDNA.

J gave up 3 bases and V 8 bases, and 12 bases lay outside the gene matches. The CDR3 runs 16 residues. Per germline, CDR1 WNHNN and CDR2 SYGVQD (reference sequence). Libraries were prepared by immunoSEQ multiplex PCR; TCRdb keeps only in-frame clonotypes and omits some of them. This sample yields approximately 300,000 clones, of which around nine tenths are seen a single time; about 4% belongs to the top ten. People in the exposed group encountered a COVID-19 case within 2 weeks before entering the study. Sequenced material: PBMCs or T cells enriched from blood (not recorded which). The chain uses TRBV10-1 and TRBJ2-7, with 11 bases fitting TRBD1. This TCR was sampled from a woman in her thirties who had been exposed to COVID-19. CDR3 region: CASGARTGGDNYEQYF. The CDR3 DNA reads as TGCGCCAGCGGGGCCCGGACAGGGGGCGATAACTACGAGCAGTACTTC.